Shown below are 18 T cell receptor beta chains from a single sample sequenced in a study of T cell responses to AZD1222 COVID-19 vaccine. The data were produced by immunoSEQ multiplex PCR, yet TCRdb's version contains in-frame clones alone and is incomplete. The top ten hold around 2.9% of the sample, which has 75,000 to 100,000 clones, around 90% seen once. The sample here was peripheral blood, taken 28 days after the second AZD1222 dose. These receptors were obtained from an adult who received the AZD1222 COVID-19 vaccine.

CDR3 protein: CASSTGGTDTQYF. Here the CDR3 DNA reads TGTGCCAGCAGCACTGGTGGAACAGATACGCAGTATTTT. J is TRBJ2-3 and V is TRBV5-4; D not resolved. There are 13 residues in the CDR3. V was shortened by 4 bases and J by 3 bases, with 9 bases between the two germline ends. Germline CDR1 reads SGHNT; CDR2 reads YYREEE (reference sequence).

This chain connects TRBV4-1 to TRBJ2-7; D tentatively fits TRBD1 or TRBD2 (5 bases each). Trimming removed 0 bases from V and 4 bases from J, with 10 bases in between. The CDR3 is made up of 14 amino acids. The germline CDR1 and CDR2 sequences are MGHRA and YSYEKL. The CDR3 nucleotides read TGCGCCAGCAGCCAAGACCCGAGGGGATACGAGCAGTACTTC. It is translated as CASSQDPRGYEQYF.

The gene calls are TRBV7-2 and TRBJ2-5, with a weak D call TRBD1 (5 bases). The germline V gene encodes CDR1 SGHTA and CDR2 FQGNSA. V was trimmed by 1 base and J by 5 bases, leaving 14 bases between them. The CDR3 is 15 amino acids. DNA for the CDR3: TGTGCCAGCAGCTTAGAGGTAGGGGCCGAGGAGACCCAGTACTTC. Translation gives CASSLEVGAEETQYF.

The table lists this clone with a count of one. The V call is TRBV4-1, the J call TRBJ1-1; no firm D call. This CDR3 has 15 residues. Trimming removed 4 bases from V and 0 bases from J, with 12 bases in between. Per the germline V gene, CDR1 is MGHRA and CDR2 is YSYEKL. For the CDR3, the DNA is TGCGCCAGCAGCCCCGAGGGCGCCATGAACACTGAAGCTTTCTTT. Amino acid sequence: CASSPEGAMNTEAFF.

The chain is built from TRBV7-2 and TRBJ1-3; unclear D gene. CDR3 length equals 15 residues. CDR1 SGHTA and CDR2 FQGNSA come from the germline V gene. The germline V and J ends were trimmed by 2 bases and 2 bases, with 10 bases remaining between them. The CDR3 reads CASSLRSPAGNTIYF. The DNA for the CDR3 is TGTGCCAGCAGCTTACGGAGTCCGGCTGGAAACACCATATATTTT.

The chain has TRBV7-2 and TRBJ1-1; 9 positions match TRBD1. This CDR3 is 14 amino acids long. Trimming took 5 bases from V and 3 from J; bases not matched to a gene: 4. Germline lookup yields CDR1 SGHTA and CDR2 FQGNSA. CDR3 in DNA: TGTGCCAGCAGCACGGACAGGGGAGACACTGAAGCTTTCTTT. Protein product: CASSTDRGDTEAFF.

The rearrangement links TRBV5-6 to TRBJ1-3; D is undetermined. The CDR3 loop spans 15 amino acids. Germline V gives CDR1 SGHDT, CDR2 YYEEEE. V was shortened by 0 bases and J by 1 base, with 8 bases between the two germline ends. CDR3 sequence (DNA): TGTGCCAGCAGCTTGGGAACACTTTCTGGAAACACCATATATTTT. It codes for CASSLGTLSGNTIYF.

For the CDR3, the DNA is TGCGCCAGCAGCTTGGTGGGAGCGGGGGACCTCCTATCCTACAATGAGCAGTTCTTC. The encoded protein is CASSLVGAGDLLSYNEQFF. V usage is TRBV5-1 and J usage is TRBJ2-1, with 8 bases matching TRBD2. From germline, CDR1 is SGHRS and CDR2 YFSETQ. The CDR3 is 19 residues long. V was clipped by 0 bases and J by 1 base; unmatched bases: 12.

The table lists this clone with a few counts. V is TRBV3-1 (or the pseudogene TRBV3-2) and J is TRBJ1-1; 8 bases are a match to TRBD1. V lost 4 bases and J lost 2; bases outside the gene matches: 6. This CDR3 has 15 residues. Germline values: CDR1 LGHDT, CDR2 YNNKEL (reference sequence). The CDR3 is CASSPGGQENTEAFF. The CDR3 nucleotides are TGTGCCAGCAGCCCTGGGGGACAGGAAAACACTGAAGCTTTCTTT.

The J gene is TRBJ2-7, the V gene TRBV9; D assignment may be TRBD1 or TRBD2 (5 bases each). The CDR3 loop spans 13 amino acids. CDR1 and CDR2 (germline): SGDLS, YYNGEE. With 4 bases removed from V and 5 bases from J, the gap between germline ends came to 13 bases. CDR3 coding DNA: TGTGCCAGCAGCCAGAGGGGTGTCGACGAGCAGTACTTC. Its protein is CASSQRGVDEQYF.

The gene calls are TRBV6-4 and TRBJ1-1; a possible D gene is TRBD1 (6 bases). Deletions cut 0 bases from V and 1 base from J, with 24 bases between. The CDR3 length is 20 residues. Germline V gene data show CDR1 as MRHNA and CDR2 as SNTAGT. CDR3 residues: CASSDSRGKGVPHRNTEAFF. The CDR3 DNA is TGTGCCAGCAGTGACTCACGGGGGAAGGGGGTTCCCCATAGGAACACTGAAGCTTTCTTT.

The gene calls are TRBV6-5 and TRBJ2-5, with D perhaps TRBD1 (8 bases). V lost 6 bases and J 4 bases, leaving 15 bases between the germline ends. The CDR3 has 14 amino acids. The V gene's germline CDR1 is MNHEY and CDR2 SVGAGI. The CDR3 loop is CASRTTGGGETQYF. CDR3 coding DNA: TGTGCCAGCAGGACAACAGGGGGGGGAGAGACCCAGTACTTC.

The chain is built from TRBV29-1 and TRBJ1-2; D is unclear. V gave up 5 bases and J gave up 8 bases, with 15 bases separating them. This CDR3 contains 12 residues. The germline V gene has CDR1 SQVTM and CDR2 ANQGSEA. CDR3 region: CSVSAQPGGYTF. The DNA of the CDR3 is TGCAGCGTTTCCGCCCAGCCCGGCGGCTACACCTTC.

The chain employs TRBV7-6 and TRBJ2-2; 7 nucleotides agree with TRBD2. This CDR3 comprises 16 residues. J was trimmed by 4 bases and V by 5 bases; bases with no gene match: 10. Looked up from germline, CDR1 is SGHVS and CDR2 is FNYEAQ. CDR3 loop: CASSPRLAVATGELFF. Written as DNA, the CDR3 is TGTGCCAGCAGCCCGAGACTAGCTGTCGCCACCGGGGAGCTGTTTTTT.

The V gene is TRBV10-3, the J gene TRBJ2-1; perhaps TRBD2 as D (7 bases). Between the trimmed V and J ends, which lost 4 bases and 8 bases, there was a span of 18 bases. CDR1 and CDR2 from the germline V gene are ENHRY and SYGVKD. The CDR3 contains 15 residues. The CDR3 nucleotides read TGTGCCATCAGTGTCGTGGGGGGGCCTGGTGATGAGCAGTTCTTC. Translation: CAISVVGGPGDEQFF.

The V gene is TRBV28, the J gene TRBJ2-7, with unresolved D. Between the trimmed V and J ends, which lost 10 bases and 0 bases, there was a span of 10 bases. The CDR3 extends over 12 amino acids. Germline lookup yields CDR1 MDHEN and CDR2 SYDVKM. CDR3 DNA: TGTGCCACCTGCCGACCCTCCTACGAGCAGTACTTC. Its protein is CATCRPSYEQYF.

The rearrangement joins TRBV24-1 to TRBJ2-7; 9 positions agree with TRBD1. There are 16 residues in the CDR3. Germline trimming cut 8 bases from V and 2 bases from J; bases unmatched to any gene: 12. Germline V gives CDR1 KGHDR, CDR2 SFDVKD. CDR3 DNA sequence: TGTGCCACCACCGCCCCGGGACAGGGACTTACCTACGAGCAGTACTTC. It encodes CATTAPGQGLTYEQYF.

This clone was observed once. CDR3: CASSLGSPDTQYF. CDR3 DNA: TGTGCCAGCAGTTTAGGGTCGCCGGATACGCAGTATTTT. V and J are TRBV28 and TRBJ2-3; no clear D. The germline V and J ends were trimmed by 2 bases and 6 bases, with 9 bases remaining between them. Germline V gene data show CDR1 as MDHEN and CDR2 as SYDVKM. This CDR3 comprises 13 residues.